These 20 T cell receptor beta chains came from one sample sequenced in a study of graft-versus-host responses after intestinal transplantation. For these receptors, no antigen is known. Assay: immunoSEQ multiplex PCR; the TCRdb copy retains only in-frame clones and omits some. Of some 35,000 clones listed, 94% are singletons. The sample consisted of unstimulated CD4+ T cells sorted from spleen or lymph node cells, taken before transplant. The receptors stem from a human donor who was the organ donor for an intestinal transplant.

This chain uses TRBV5-1 with TRBJ2-2; maybe TRBD2 (6 bases). The CDR3 covers 11 residues. The V gene lost 8 bases and the J gene lost 8 bases, with 10 bases spanning the gap. Per germline, CDR1 SGHRS and CDR2 YFSETQ. CDR3 DNA: TGCGCCAGTTATCGGGGGGGGGAGCTGTTTTTT. Protein: CASYRGGELFF.

J is TRBJ2-3 and V is TRBV7-2; D possibly corresponds to TRBD1 (6 bases). The germline V gene encodes CDR1 SGHTA and CDR2 FQGNSA. Trimming cost V 1 base and J 4 bases, with 15 bases left between them. This CDR3 spans 16 amino acids. DNA of the CDR3: TGTGCCAGCAGCTTAGGGGGGCCCTCAGGGGCAGATACGCAGTATTTT. Its translation is CASSLGGPSGADTQYF.

This chain uses TRBV7-2 with TRBJ2-5; D is uncertain. The germline V gene has CDR1 SGHTA and CDR2 FQGNSA. The ends were cut back, 6 bases at V and 2 bases at J, with 13 bases in the middle. This CDR3 comprises 14 residues. The DNA of the CDR3 is TGTGCCAGCAGTCAAGTGTCGGCGCAAGAGACCCAGTACTTC. Its protein product is CASSQVSAQETQYF.

The J gene is TRBJ2-1, the V gene TRBV5-3; D possibly corresponds to TRBD1 (5 bases). TRBV5-3 qualifies as an ORF whose function is uncertain. The length of the CDR3 is 13 residues. The V and J ends lost 1 base and 6 bases respectively, with 8 bases between them. The CDR3 coding sequence is TGTGCCAGAAGCTTGTCCGACAGCAATGAGCAGTTCTTC. Translated, it gives CARSLSDSNEQFF.

V is TRBV5-1 and J is TRBJ2-5; maybe TRBD2 (6 bases). CDR3 length: 13 residues. Germline CDR1 SGHRS, CDR2 YFSETQ. Trimming stripped 4 bases from V and 2 bases from J, with 9 bases between. The CDR3 nucleotides read TGCGCCAGCAGCCGTGCGGGGCAAGAGACCCAGTACTTC. Translated, it gives CASSRAGQETQYF. The full variable domain, completed using reference TRBV5-1 and TRBJ2-5, is KAGVTQTPRYLIKTRGQQVTLSCSPISGHRSVSWYQQTPGQGLQFLFEYFSETQRNKGNFPGRFSGRQFSNSRSEMNVSTLELGDSALYLCASSRAGQETQYFGPGTRLLVL.

V and J are TRBV30 and TRBJ1-1; no firm D call. Looked up from germline, CDR1 is GTSNPN and CDR2 is SVGIG (reference sequence). This CDR3 has 15 amino acids. The V end was cut by 4 bases, the J end by 1 base, with 16 bases between. CDR3 DNA sequence: TGTGCCTGGACCTTACTAGGAGGGAAGAACACTGAAGCTTTCTTT. As protein: CAWTLLGGKNTEAFF.

The chain employs TRBV7-8 and TRBJ2-5, with 9 bases aligning to TRBD1. Germline lookup yields CDR1 SGHVS and CDR2 FQNEAQ. With 5 bases clipped from V and 5 bases from J, the junction kept 3 bases outside the gene matches. The CDR3 contains 13 residues. The CDR3 region has the DNA TGTGCCAGCAGCGGGACAGGGTACGAGACCCAGTACTTC. It translates to CASSGTGYETQYF.

The V gene is TRBV7-2, the J gene TRBJ1-1, with TRBD1 matching 8 bases. J lost 1 base, V lost 5 bases, and 9 bases had no gene match. In germline, CDR1 is SGHTA, CDR2 FQGNSA. The CDR3 spans 16 residues. The CDR3 is CASSKDRVVGNTEAFF. CDR3 nucleotide sequence: TGTGCCAGCAGCAAGGACAGGGTGGTTGGGAACACTGAAGCTTTCTTT.

The rearrangement links TRBV10-3 to TRBJ2-7; D is possibly TRBD2 (6 bases). V lost 2 bases and J lost 3, with 14 bases in between. The CDR3 runs 15 residues. Germline CDR1 and CDR2: ENHRY and SYGVKD. CDR3 loop: CAISEAGRSGYEQYF. DNA for the CDR3: TGTGCCATCAGTGAGGCTGGGAGGTCCGGCTACGAGCAGTACTTC.

A note on this clone: One end of the junction is discordant with germline, which a read error may explain. This chain connects TRBV18 to TRBJ2-1, with TRBD1 identical over 7 bases. Germline CDR1 reads KGHSH; CDR2 reads LQKENI. The CDR3 is made up of 15 amino acids. CDR3 region: CASSPQGSSYNEQFF. The CDR3 DNA sequence: TGTGCCAGCTCGCCACAGGGGAGCTCCTACAATGAGCAGTTCTTC.

The chain carries TRBV28 and TRBJ1-1, with no clear D. Per the germline V gene, CDR1 is MDHEN and CDR2 is SYDVKM. V was clipped by 10 bases and J by 4 bases, with 16 bases between them. This CDR3 contains 13 residues. The CDR3 is CATDQPPVTEAFF. The CDR3 nucleotides read TGTGCCACCGATCAGCCTCCAGTCACTGAAGCTTTCTTT.

This clone was picked up one time. V usage is TRBV5-1 and J usage is TRBJ2-7; 7 bases fit TRBD1. From germline, CDR1 is SGHRS and CDR2 YFSETQ. CDR3 length: 15 amino acids. V lost 2 bases to trimming and J lost 7 bases; unmatched junction nucleotides: 12. CDR3 DNA sequence: TGCGCCAGCAGCTTCGTACAGGGGCAGGTAGGGGAGCAGTACTTC. Its translation: CASSFVQGQVGEQYF.

J is TRBJ2-5 and V is TRBV6-5, with 10 bases aligning to TRBD1. Germline V gene lookup returns CDR1 MNHEY and CDR2 SVGAGI. Trimming removed 6 bases from V and 7 bases from J; junction bases left unmatched: 5. This CDR3 spans 13 amino acids. The CDR3 DNA is TGTGCCAGCAGCGACAGGGGGCAGGGGACCCAGTACTTC. As protein: CASSDRGQGTQYF.

The V gene is TRBV7-2, the J gene TRBJ1-2; D not resolved. Trimming removed 4 bases from V and 8 bases from J, with 11 bases in between. The CDR3 length is 12 residues. In germline, CDR1 is SGHTA, CDR2 FQGNSA. The chain's CDR3 is CASSSGPRGYTF. For the CDR3, the DNA is TGTGCCAGCAGCTCAGGACCTAGGGGCTACACCTTC.

The genes are TRBV7-2 and TRBJ2-2, with 8 bases fitting TRBD1. This CDR3 is 16 amino acids long. Germline trimming cut 1 base from V and 5 bases from J; bases unmatched to any gene: 6. Germline CDR1 reads SGHTA; CDR2 reads FQGNSA. CDR3: CASSLVLTGETGELFF. The DNA of the CDR3 is TGTGCCAGCAGCTTAGTATTGACAGGGGAGACCGGGGAGCTGTTTTTT. The whole variable domain, remainder taken from reference TRBV7-2 and TRBJ2-2, is GAGVSQSPSNKVTEKGKDVELRCDPISGHTALYWYRQSLGQGLEFLIYFQGNSAPDKSGLPSDRFSAERTGGSVSTLTIQRTQQEDSAVYLCASSLVLTGETGELFFGEGSRLTVL.

The J gene is TRBJ1-5, the V gene TRBV6-6; D not resolved. Trimming took 10 bases from V and 6 from J, leaving 16 bases between them. From germline, CDR1 is MNHNY and CDR2 SVGAGI (reference sequence). The CDR3 has 13 amino acids. This CDR3 reads CATSFDTGQPQHF. As DNA, the CDR3 is TGTGCCACGTCATTTGATACCGGTCAGCCCCAGCATTTT.

This clone was counted a single time. The chain uses TRBV11-3 and TRBJ2-7; no firm D call. Germline values: CDR1 SGHNT, CDR2 YENEEA. The V end lost 5 bases, the J end lost 6 bases, and 11 bases lay between the germline ends. The CDR3 totals 12 residues. For the CDR3, the DNA is TGTGCCAGCAGCCCAGGACCGGGCGAGCAGTACTTC. Its protein is CASSPGPGEQYF.

This chain joins TRBV7-8 and TRBJ2-1; D is undetermined. The length of the CDR3 is 13 residues. Trimming shortened V by 5 bases and J by 0 bases, and 5 bases separated the two germline ends. The germline gives CDR1 SGHVS, CDR2 FQNEAQ. For the CDR3, the DNA is TGTGCCAGCAGCCTGAGCTCCTACAATGAGCAGTTCTTC. The encoded protein is CASSLSSYNEQFF.

The chain carries TRBV9 and TRBJ2-3, with D hard to call. The CDR3 has 17 amino acids. The germline V gene encodes CDR1 SGDLS and CDR2 YYNGEE. V was trimmed by 3 bases and J by 0 bases, leaving 17 bases between them. As DNA, the CDR3 is TGTGCCAGCAGCGCCCGTAGTTCCGCGTCTAGCACAGATACGCAGTATTTT. This sequence encodes CASSARSSASSTDTQYF.

The rearrangement uses TRBV7-6 and TRBJ1-6; 8 bases agree with TRBD1. The V and J ends lost 5 bases and 7 bases, in that order; junction bases with no gene match: 7. The CDR3 is 15 residues long. CDR1 and CDR2 (germline): SGHVS, FNYEAQ. CDR3 sequence (DNA): TGTGCCAGCAGCCCCCGGACAGGGCGGAATTCACCCCTCCACTTT. It is translated as CASSPRTGRNSPLHF.